This T cell receptor (beta chain) was sequenced in a study of tumor-infiltrating lymphocytes in primary liver carcinoma. Study summary: All lesions had stage T1-T3 N0M0 and 4.2 to 10 cm widths.

Between about 17 and 34 mg of unsorted bulk tissue served as the source from which RNA and DNA were co-extracted. In every tumor sample, viable tumor cells made up over 90%. A primer in the constant region served to generate TCR beta cDNA from roughly 450 ng of total RNA. The TCR beta library was amplified through three nested multiplex PCR rounds in a modified ARM-PCR procedure. Researchers ran the first two PCR rounds for roughly 10 cycles each with TRBV1-TRBV30 forward primers and a C-beta reverse primer. TCRdb re-derived calls from the multiplex PCR reads in MiXCR, one entry per CDR3 protein. This table holds 70,000 to 85,000 distinct CDR3 sequences, 71% found once. Concerning this clonotype itself: Its antigen is unknown. As the CDR3 is not closed by the conserved phenylalanine or tryptophan, this likely results from a read error. The limits of the CDR3 on the DNA are not certain, so only TCRdb's listed CDR3 is given.

A total of 12 residues make up the CDR3, ends included. From germline, CDR1 is SQVTM and CDR2 ANQGSEA. Study findings and constraints: Only about 8-25% of top clones occurred in every one of the five tumor regions. The study found tumor-adjacent and tumor-blood pairs overlapped less than tumor region pairs.

This rearrangement joins TRBV29-1 to TRBJ2-7; the D call in the table, TRBD1, was not verified against the DNA. Sequencing was done on a sample of liver tumor tissue from sampling region 4. The subset denotes: tumor region T4, right-lateral pole. The TCR comes from a woman aged 55-69 years with primary liver carcinoma and hepatitis B virus infection. Here the CDR3 reads CSVKRGTYEQYL.